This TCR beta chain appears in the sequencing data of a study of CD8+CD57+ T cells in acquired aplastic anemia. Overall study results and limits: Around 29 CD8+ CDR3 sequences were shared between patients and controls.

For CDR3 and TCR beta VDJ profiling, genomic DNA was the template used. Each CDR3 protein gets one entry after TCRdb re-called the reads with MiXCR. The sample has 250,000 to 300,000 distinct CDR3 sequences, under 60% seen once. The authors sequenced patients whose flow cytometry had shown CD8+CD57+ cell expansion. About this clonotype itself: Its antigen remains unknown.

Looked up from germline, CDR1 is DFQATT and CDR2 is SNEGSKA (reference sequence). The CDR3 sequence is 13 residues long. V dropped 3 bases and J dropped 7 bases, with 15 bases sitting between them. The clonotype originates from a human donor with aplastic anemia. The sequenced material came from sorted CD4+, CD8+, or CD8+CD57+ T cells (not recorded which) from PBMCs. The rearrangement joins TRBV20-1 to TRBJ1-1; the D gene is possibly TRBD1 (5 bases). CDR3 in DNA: TGCAGTGCTAGTCCGGGACGACCCATTGAAGCTTTCTTT. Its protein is CSASPGRPIEAFF.